This is a list of T cell receptor beta chains from one sample in a study of blood T cell repertoires in COVID-19. The protocol was immunoSEQ multiplex PCR, while the TCRdb copy is restricted to in-frame clones and leaves out a portion. The data show roughly 330,000 clones, roughly 86% seen once. Sequences were obtained from PBMCs or T cells enriched from blood (not recorded which). These receptor sequences come from a woman aged 25 to 39 who had recovered from COVID-19. The CDR3 runs from the conserved cysteine through the conserved F or W. A D gene is named only where the DNA matches it firmly. Not all rows give a size; the values are once, few, many and, for expanded clones, a class.

D gene: TRBD2
clone size: NA
J gene: TRBJ2-2
V gene: TRBV5-1
CDR3 DNA: TGCGCCAGCAGCTTGGAAGCGGGGGGGCAAACCGGGGAGCTGTTTTTT
CDR3 protein: CASSLEAGGQTGELFF

D gene: NA
clone size: NA
J gene: TRBJ1-2
V gene: TRBV5-1
CDR3 DNA: TGCGCCAGCAGCTTGGCCTACGAGGTCCTAGCTAACTATGGCTACACCTTC
CDR3 protein: CASSLAYEVLANYGYTF

D gene: TRBD2
clone size: NA
J gene: TRBJ2-5
V gene: TRBV5-1
CDR3 DNA: TGCGCCAGCAGCTTGGGGCTAGCGGGGGAGGCAGAGACCCAGTACTTC
CDR3 protein: CASSLGLAGEAETQYF

D gene: NA
clone size: NA
J gene: TRBJ2-5
V gene: TRBV14
CDR3 DNA: TGTGCCAGCAGCCAATACCAAGAGATAGAGACCCAGTACTTC
CDR3 protein: CASSQYQEIETQYF

D gene: TRBD1
clone size: NA
J gene: TRBJ1-4
V gene: TRBV6-5
CDR3 DNA: TGTGCCAGCAGGCCGGGACAGACTAATGAAAAACTGTTTTTT
CDR3 protein: CASRPGQTNEKLFF

D gene: NA
clone size: NA
J gene: TRBJ1-1
V gene: TRBV25-1
CDR3 DNA: TGTGCCAGCACCCCCTCGAGTAGGGGCACTGAAGCTTTCTTT
CDR3 protein: CASTPSSRGTEAFF

D gene: NA
clone size: NA
J gene: TRBJ2-7
V gene: TRBV29-1
CDR3 DNA: TGCAGCGCTGACCCGGGTCCTCCCGCCTACGAGCAGTACTTC
CDR3 protein: CSADPGPPAYEQYF

D gene: NA
clone size: NA
J gene: TRBJ2-1
V gene: TRBV7-2
CDR3 DNA: TGTGCCAGCAGCTCCTCTTTCGGGGGACACAATGAGCAGTTCTTC
CDR3 protein: CASSSSFGGHNEQFF

D gene: NA
clone size: NA
J gene: TRBJ1-5
V gene: TRBV6-2/TRBV6-3
CDR3 DNA: TGTGCCAGCAGTTATCGGGGGGGGAGGAATCAGCCCCAGCATTTT
CDR3 protein: CASSYRGGRNQPQHF

D gene: NA
clone size: NA
J gene: TRBJ2-5
V gene: TRBV5-1
CDR3 DNA: TGCGCCAGCAGCGGCGCGGCTCAGTGGCAAGAGACCCAGTACTTC
CDR3 protein: CASSGAAQWQETQYF

D gene: NA
clone size: NA
J gene: TRBJ1-1
V gene: TRBV19
CDR3 DNA: TGTGCCAGTAGTATCTTCGGGGGAAGGACTGAAGCTTTCTTT
CDR3 protein: CASSIFGGRTEAFF

D gene: NA
clone size: NA
J gene: TRBJ2-7
V gene: TRBV29-1
CDR3 DNA: TGCAGCGTTCTAGGGGTGGGGAACGAGCAGTACTTC
CDR3 protein: CSVLGVGNEQYF

D gene: NA
clone size: NA
J gene: TRBJ1-2
V gene: TRBV19
CDR3 DNA: TGTGCCAGTAGTGAGGGCCCCGGTCACGGCTACACCTTC
CDR3 protein: CASSEGPGHGYTF

D gene: NA
clone size: few
J gene: TRBJ2-2
V gene: TRBV2
CDR3 DNA: TGTGCCAGCAGTGAAGCCTACACCGGGGAGCTGTTTTTT
CDR3 protein: CASSEAYTGELFF

D gene: NA
clone size: NA
J gene: TRBJ2-3
V gene: TRBV4-1
CDR3 DNA: TGCGCCAGCAGCCAAGAGAGGGTGGGGTTAGATACGCAGTATTTT
CDR3 protein: CASSQERVGLDTQYF

D gene: NA
clone size: few
J gene: TRBJ2-7
V gene: TRBV10-3
CDR3 DNA: TGTGCCATCAGTGAGGCGAACAGGGATTCCTACGAGCAGTACTTC
CDR3 protein: CAISEANRDSYEQYF

D gene: NA
clone size: NA
J gene: TRBJ1-5
V gene: TRBV6-5
CDR3 DNA: TGTGCCAGCAGTAAACAGGGAGGGAATCAGCCCCAGCATTTT
CDR3 protein: CASSKQGGNQPQHF

D gene: TRBD1
clone size: NA
J gene: TRBJ1-6
V gene: TRBV9
CDR3 DNA: TGTGCCAGCAGCACTAACTCAAAAGGGGGCAATTCACCCCTCCACTTT
CDR3 protein: CASSTNSKGGNSPLHF

D gene: NA
clone size: NA
J gene: TRBJ2-2
V gene: TRBV2
CDR3 DNA: TGTGCCAGCAGTGAACTGGGGCAGGCGAACACCGGGGAGCTGTTTTTT
CDR3 protein: CASSELGQANTGELFF

D gene: NA
clone size: NA
J gene: TRBJ1-2
V gene: TRBV7-8
CDR3 DNA: TGTGCCAGCAGCTTAGCGGAGGCACGAAACTATGGCTACACCTTC
CDR3 protein: CASSLAEARNYGYTF

D gene: TRBD2
clone size: NA
J gene: TRBJ2-7
V gene: TRBV29-1
CDR3 DNA: TGCAGCGTTTCTGGGACTAGCGGGAAAGACGGGCAGTACTTC
CDR3 protein: CSVSGTSGKDGQYF

D gene: NA
clone size: NA
J gene: TRBJ1-1
V gene: TRBV7-2
CDR3 DNA: TGTGCCAGCAGCTTAGTTACAGGCTACACTGAAGCTTTCTTT
CDR3 protein: CASSLVTGYTEAFF

D gene: NA
clone size: NA
J gene: TRBJ1-3
V gene: TRBV18
CDR3 DNA: TGTGCCAGCTCACCCCCGGTTCGGGGGGTAGGAAACACCATATATTTT
CDR3 protein: CASSPPVRGVGNTIYF

D gene: NA
clone size: NA
J gene: TRBJ2-7
V gene: TRBV29-1
CDR3 DNA: TGCAGCGTCCGTGGGACTGCTGGGTCCACCTACGAGCAGTACTTC
CDR3 protein: CSVRGTAGSTYEQYF

D gene: NA
clone size: NA
J gene: TRBJ2-5
V gene: TRBV7-2
CDR3 DNA: TGTGCCAGCAGGCCTCCGGGACACGAGACCCAGTACTTC
CDR3 protein: CASRPPGHETQYF

D gene: TRBD1
clone size: NA
J gene: TRBJ1-2
V gene: TRBV28
CDR3 DNA: TGTGCCAGCAGCCACCCTCAGACAGGGGAGGATGGCTACACCTTC
CDR3 protein: CASSHPQTGEDGYTF

D gene: TRBD1
clone size: NA
J gene: TRBJ1-2
V gene: TRBV24-1
CDR3 DNA: TGTGCCACCAGTGACTCCAGGGGGTATGGCTACACCTTC
CDR3 protein: CATSDSRGYGYTF

D gene: NA
clone size: NA
J gene: TRBJ1-1
V gene: TRBV6-5
CDR3 DNA: TGTGCCAGCAGTTCCGGGATTAGGGCGACCACTGAAGCTTTCTTT
CDR3 protein: CASSSGIRATTEAFF

D gene: NA
clone size: NA
J gene: TRBJ2-7
V gene: TRBV5-4
CDR3 DNA: TGTGCCAGCAGCTTGAGCCTCTCCTACGAGCAGTACTTC
CDR3 protein: CASSLSLSYEQYF

D gene: NA
clone size: NA
J gene: TRBJ1-2
V gene: TRBV7-2
CDR3 DNA: TGTGCCAGCAGCCCCCGGGAGGCCTACCCCTATGGCTACACCTTC
CDR3 protein: CASSPREAYPYGYTF

D gene: NA
clone size: NA
J gene: TRBJ1-2
V gene: TRBV19
CDR3 DNA: TGTGCCAGTAGTATCGGTCAGGTCTATGGCTACACCTTC
CDR3 protein: CASSIGQVYGYTF

D gene: NA
clone size: NA
J gene: TRBJ1-2
V gene: TRBV5-1
CDR3 DNA: TGCGCCAGCAGTTCCGGCGGGCAGGTCTATGGCTACACCTTC
CDR3 protein: CASSSGGQVYGYTF

D gene: TRBD1
clone size: NA
J gene: TRBJ1-1
V gene: TRBV27
CDR3 DNA: TGTGCCAGCAGTTTAAAGGGGGCTGCCACTGAAGCTTTCTTT
CDR3 protein: CASSLKGAATEAFF

D gene: TRBD1
clone size: once
J gene: TRBJ2-1
V gene: TRBV5-4
CDR3 DNA: TGTGCCAGTACACGGGACAGTGCTTTCTCCTACAATGAGCAGTTCTTC
CDR3 protein: CASTRDSAFSYNEQFF

D gene: NA
clone size: NA
J gene: TRBJ2-7
V gene: TRBV2
CDR3 DNA: TGTGCCAGCAGTGAAGGGGCAGGGGACTACGAGCAGTACTTC
CDR3 protein: CASSEGAGDYEQYF

D gene: TRBD2
clone size: NA
J gene: TRBJ2-3
V gene: TRBV15
CDR3 DNA: TGTGCCACCAGCCCCCGACTAGCGGGGACCACAGATACGCAGTATTTT
CDR3 protein: CATSPRLAGTTDTQYF

D gene: NA
clone size: NA
J gene: TRBJ1-1
V gene: TRBV4-1
CDR3 DNA: TGCGCCAGCAGCCAATGGAAATCAGGGGTTGAAGCTTTCTTT
CDR3 protein: CASSQWKSGVEAFF

D gene: NA
clone size: NA
J gene: TRBJ1-1
V gene: TRBV7-9
CDR3 DNA: TGTGCCAGCAGCCCCGGGGGGGGATCCACTGAAGCTTTCTTT
CDR3 protein: CASSPGGGSTEAFF

D gene: TRBD1
clone size: NA
J gene: TRBJ1-1
V gene: TRBV7-8
CDR3 DNA: TGTGCCAGCAGCCCCCGGAGGCCGGGACAGGGGACCGAAGCTTTCTTT
CDR3 protein: CASSPRRPGQGTEAFF

D gene: TRBD1
clone size: NA
J gene: TRBJ2-7
V gene: TRBV6-6
CDR3 DNA: TGTGCCAGCAGTTACTCGACTGCAGGGGGAGATTACGAGCAGTACTTC
CDR3 protein: CASSYSTAGGDYEQYF

D gene: NA
clone size: NA
J gene: TRBJ1-3
V gene: TRBV6-5
CDR3 DNA: TGTGCCAGCAGTTACCTCCGGGGTGCTGGAAACACCATATATTTT
CDR3 protein: CASSYLRGAGNTIYF

D gene: NA
clone size: NA
J gene: TRBJ1-1
V gene: TRBV6-5
CDR3 DNA: TGTGCCAGCAGTTACTCGACAGTCCGGAACACTGAAGCTTTCTTT
CDR3 protein: CASSYSTVRNTEAFF

D gene: TRBD1
clone size: NA
J gene: TRBJ1-1
V gene: TRBV28
CDR3 DNA: TGTGCCAGCAGTCAAAGACAGGGGCGAACTGAAGCTTTCTTT
CDR3 protein: CASSQRQGRTEAFF

D gene: TRBD1
clone size: NA
J gene: TRBJ1-2
V gene: TRBV6-1
CDR3 DNA: TGTGCCAGCAGTGATTCCGTTCGGACAGGCAACTATGGCTACACCTTC
CDR3 protein: CASSDSVRTGNYGYTF

D gene: NA
clone size: NA
J gene: TRBJ2-7
V gene: TRBV5-1
CDR3 DNA: TGCGCCAGCAGCTTGGTGGCAGGGGATGAGCAGTACTTC
CDR3 protein: CASSLVAGDEQYF

D gene: NA
clone size: NA
J gene: TRBJ1-3
V gene: TRBV28
CDR3 DNA: TGTGCCAGCAGTACCGGGACATTCTCTGGAAACACCATATATTTT
CDR3 protein: CASSTGTFSGNTIYF

D gene: NA
clone size: NA
J gene: TRBJ2-7
V gene: TRBV19
CDR3 DNA: TGTGCCAGTACCCCTAGCTCCTACGAGCAGTACTTC
CDR3 protein: CASTPSSYEQYF

D gene: TRBD2
clone size: NA
J gene: TRBJ2-3
V gene: TRBV6-2/TRBV6-3
CDR3 DNA: TGTGCCAGCAGTTACGATGGGACTAGCGCCTCTTCGTCAGGGGCGCAGTATTTT
CDR3 protein: CASSYDGTSASSSGAQYF

D gene: NA
clone size: NA
J gene: TRBJ2-7
V gene: TRBV20-1
CDR3 DNA: TGCAGTGCGTCCAAGCGAGAGCAGTACTTC
CDR3 protein: CSASKREQYF

D gene: NA
clone size: few
J gene: TRBJ1-5
V gene: TRBV19
CDR3 DNA: TGTGCCAGTAGTTACAGGTTCAGCAATCAGCCCCAGCATTTT
CDR3 protein: CASSYRFSNQPQHF

D gene: NA
clone size: NA
J gene: TRBJ1-6
V gene: TRBV7-9
CDR3 DNA: TGTGCCAGCAGCTTAGACGGACAGCAAAATTCACCCCTCCACTTT
CDR3 protein: CASSLDGQQNSPLHF

D gene: NA
clone size: NA
J gene: TRBJ1-6
V gene: TRBV6-2/TRBV6-3
CDR3 DNA: TGTGCCAGCAGTTACTCTCAATCGGGAAGCTATAATTCACCCCTCCACTTT
CDR3 protein: CASSYSQSGSYNSPLHF

D gene: NA
clone size: few
J gene: TRBJ1-2
V gene: TRBV3-1/TRBV3-2
CDR3 DNA: TGTGCCAGCAGCCAAGATCGTCCAGGGGCTGGCTATGGCTACACCTTC
CDR3 protein: CASSQDRPGAGYGYTF

D gene: NA
clone size: NA
J gene: TRBJ1-2
V gene: TRBV6-6
CDR3 DNA: TGTGCCAGCAGTTCCAAACAGGGCATCTATGGCTACACCTTC
CDR3 protein: CASSSKQGIYGYTF

D gene: NA
clone size: NA
J gene: TRBJ2-3
V gene: TRBV11-2
CDR3 DNA: TGTGCCAGCAGCTTAGGCGCTTCTACGCAGTATTTT
CDR3 protein: CASSLGASTQYF

D gene: TRBD1
clone size: NA
J gene: TRBJ1-3
V gene: TRBV7-2
CDR3 DNA: TGTGCCAGCAGCTCGTCACAGGGGCCTGGAAACACCATATATTTT
CDR3 protein: CASSSSQGPGNTIYF

D gene: NA
clone size: NA
J gene: TRBJ2-2
V gene: TRBV5-1
CDR3 DNA: TGCGCCAGCAGCTTGGGAGGGTCCGCGAACACCGGGGAGCTGTTTTTT
CDR3 protein: CASSLGGSANTGELFF

D gene: TRBD1
clone size: NA
J gene: TRBJ1-2
V gene: TRBV7-2
CDR3 DNA: TGTGCCAGCAGCCCGGACAGGGGCAGGGGTGGCTACACCTTC
CDR3 protein: CASSPDRGRGGYTF